This T cell receptor (beta chain) was identified in a study of T-cell memory formation after mild COVID-19. Points from the study as a whole: Cross-reactive memory appears to have joined, as suggested by some responding clones showing up in pre-infection memory. Clones shrinking between day 15 and 85 showed a balanced CD4/CD8 split, and those that grew later tilted toward CD4+.

TCRdb re-called the 5' RACE reads with MiXCR, one entry per CDR3 protein. The table includes roughly 170,000 distinct CDR3 sequences, about 18% detected once. A few counts support this clonotype. The antigen is unknown. CDR1 is SEHNR and CDR2 is FQNEAQ in the germline V gene (reference sequence). V lost 8 bases, J lost 2 bases, and 16 bases lay in between. This CDR3 has 14 residues. The receptor comes from a man aged 18 to 35 who had mild COVID-19 (a few samples of this study predate the infection). Cell type and time point are not known. This chain joins TRBV7-9 and TRBJ2-7; D perhaps matches TRBD1 (6 bases). Source material: PBMCs or a T cell subset sorted from them (not recorded which). CDR3 region: CASHRGTGTYEQYV. CDR3 sequence (DNA): TGTGCCAGCCACCGAGGCACAGGGACCTACGAGCAGTACGTC.